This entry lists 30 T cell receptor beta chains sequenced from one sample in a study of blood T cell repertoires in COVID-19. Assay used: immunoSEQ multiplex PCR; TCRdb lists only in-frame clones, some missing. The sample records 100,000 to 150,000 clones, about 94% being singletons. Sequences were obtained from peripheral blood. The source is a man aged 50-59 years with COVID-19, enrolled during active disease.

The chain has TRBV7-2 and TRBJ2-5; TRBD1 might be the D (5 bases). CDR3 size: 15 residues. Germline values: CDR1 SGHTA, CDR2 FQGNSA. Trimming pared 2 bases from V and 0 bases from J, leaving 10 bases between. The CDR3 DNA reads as TGTGCCAGCAGCTTACTCGGACAAGACCAAGAGACCCAGTACTTC. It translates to CASSLLGQDQETQYF.

CDR3 bases: TGTGCCAGCAGCTTAGATAGGGGATACAACTATGGCTACACCTTC. As protein: CASSLDRGYNYGYTF. This rearrangement joins TRBV7-8 to TRBJ1-2, with D possibly TRBD1 on 5 matching bases. Germline CDR1 and CDR2: SGHVS and FQNEAQ. The V end was cut by 1 base, the J end by 2 bases, with 11 bases between. The CDR3 sequence is 15 residues long. The variable domain in full, with the rest retrieved from reference TRBV7-8 and TRBJ1-2, is GAGVSQSPRYKVAKRGQDVALRCDPISGHVSLFWYQQALGQGPEFLTYFQNEAQLDKSGLPSDRFFAERPEGSVSTLKIQRTQQEDSAVYLCASSLDRGYNYGYTFGSGTRLTVV.

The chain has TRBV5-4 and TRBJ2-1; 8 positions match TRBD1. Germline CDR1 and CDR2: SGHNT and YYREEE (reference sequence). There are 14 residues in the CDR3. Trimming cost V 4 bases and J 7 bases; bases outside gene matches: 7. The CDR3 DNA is TGTGCCAGCAGCCTCCGGACAGGGTTGAATGAGCAGTTCTTC. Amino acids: CASSLRTGLNEQFF.

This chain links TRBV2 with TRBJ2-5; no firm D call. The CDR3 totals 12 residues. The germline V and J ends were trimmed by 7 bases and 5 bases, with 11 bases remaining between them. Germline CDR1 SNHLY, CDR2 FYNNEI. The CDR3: CASKSRSETQYF. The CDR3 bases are TGTGCCAGCAAATCCCGTTCGGAGACCCAGTACTTC.

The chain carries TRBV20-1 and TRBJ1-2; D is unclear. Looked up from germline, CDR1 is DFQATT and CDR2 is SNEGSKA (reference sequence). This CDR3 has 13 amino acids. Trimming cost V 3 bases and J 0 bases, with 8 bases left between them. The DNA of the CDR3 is TGCAGTGCTAGTCACCGAGCTAACTATGGCTACACCTTC. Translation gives CSASHRANYGYTF.

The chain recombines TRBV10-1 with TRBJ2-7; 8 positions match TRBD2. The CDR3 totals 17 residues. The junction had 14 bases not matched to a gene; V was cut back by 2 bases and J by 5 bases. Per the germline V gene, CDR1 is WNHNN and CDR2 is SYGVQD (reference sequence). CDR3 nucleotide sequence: TGCGCCAGCAGTGAGGATGCGCGGGGGGCGCCGTGCCACGAGCAGTACTTC. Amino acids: CASSEDARGAPCHEQYF.

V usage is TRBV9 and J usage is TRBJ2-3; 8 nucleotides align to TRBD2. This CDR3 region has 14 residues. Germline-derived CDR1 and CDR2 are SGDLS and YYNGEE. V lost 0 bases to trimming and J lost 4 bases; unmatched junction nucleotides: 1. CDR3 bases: TGTGCCAGCAGCGTAGCGGGAGGGTCAGATACGCAGTATTTT. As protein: CASSVAGGSDTQYF.

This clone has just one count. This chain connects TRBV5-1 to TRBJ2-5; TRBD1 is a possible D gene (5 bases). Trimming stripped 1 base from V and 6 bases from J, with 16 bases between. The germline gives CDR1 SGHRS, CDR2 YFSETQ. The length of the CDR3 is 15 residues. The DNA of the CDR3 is TGCGCCAGCAGCTTGACGTCGACAGAACTGCAGACCCAGTACTTC. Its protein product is CASSLTSTELQTQYF.

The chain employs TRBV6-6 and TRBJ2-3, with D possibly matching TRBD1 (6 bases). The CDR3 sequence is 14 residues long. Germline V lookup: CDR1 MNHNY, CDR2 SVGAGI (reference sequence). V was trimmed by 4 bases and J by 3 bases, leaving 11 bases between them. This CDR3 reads CASSSGVGTDTQYF. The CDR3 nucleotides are TGTGCCAGCAGTTCAGGGGTTGGTACAGATACGCAGTATTTT.

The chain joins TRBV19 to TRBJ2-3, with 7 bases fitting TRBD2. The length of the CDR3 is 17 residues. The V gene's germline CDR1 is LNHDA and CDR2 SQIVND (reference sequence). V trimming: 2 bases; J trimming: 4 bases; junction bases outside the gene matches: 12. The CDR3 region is CASSISAAGVSADTQYF. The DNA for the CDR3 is TGTGCCAGTAGTATATCGGCGGCGGGAGTAAGCGCAGATACGCAGTATTTT.

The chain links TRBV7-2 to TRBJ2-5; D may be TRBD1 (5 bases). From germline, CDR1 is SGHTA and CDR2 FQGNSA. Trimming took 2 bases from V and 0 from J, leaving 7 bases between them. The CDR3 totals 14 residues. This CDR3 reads CASSLQGHQETQYF. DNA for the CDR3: TGTGCCAGCAGCTTACAGGGCCACCAAGAGACCCAGTACTTC.

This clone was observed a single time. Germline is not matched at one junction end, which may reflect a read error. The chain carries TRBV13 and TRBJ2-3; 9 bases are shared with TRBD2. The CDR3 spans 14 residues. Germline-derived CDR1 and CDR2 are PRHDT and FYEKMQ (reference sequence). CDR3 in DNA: TGTGCCAGCAGCTTTAGCGGGAGCAAAGATACGCAGTATTTT. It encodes CASSFSGSKDTQYF.

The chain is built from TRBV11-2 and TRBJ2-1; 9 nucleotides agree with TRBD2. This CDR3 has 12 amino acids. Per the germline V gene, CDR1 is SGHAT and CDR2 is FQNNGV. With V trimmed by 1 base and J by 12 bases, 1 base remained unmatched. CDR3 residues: CASSLGREGQFF. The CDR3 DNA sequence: TGTGCCAGCAGCTTAGGGCGGGAGGGGCAGTTCTTC.

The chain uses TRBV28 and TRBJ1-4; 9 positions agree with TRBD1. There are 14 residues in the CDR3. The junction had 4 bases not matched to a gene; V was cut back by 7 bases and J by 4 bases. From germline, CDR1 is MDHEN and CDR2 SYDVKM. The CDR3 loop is CASNLGQGNEKLFF. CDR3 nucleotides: TGTGCCAGCAACCTGGGACAGGGTAATGAAAAACTGTTTTTT.

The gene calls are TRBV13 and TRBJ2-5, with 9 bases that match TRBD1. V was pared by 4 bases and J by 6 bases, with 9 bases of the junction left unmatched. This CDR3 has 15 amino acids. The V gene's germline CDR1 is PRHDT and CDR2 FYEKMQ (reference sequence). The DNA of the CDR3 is TGTGCCAGCAGCTGGGAGGGACAGGGACTAAAGACCCAGTACTTC. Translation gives CASSWEGQGLKTQYF.

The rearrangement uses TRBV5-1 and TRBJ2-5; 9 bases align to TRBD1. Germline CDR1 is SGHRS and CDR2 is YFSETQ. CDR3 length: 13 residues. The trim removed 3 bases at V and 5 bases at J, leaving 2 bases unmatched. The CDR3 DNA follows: TGCGCCAGCAGCTCGACAGGGGGGGAGACCCAGTACTTC. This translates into CASSSTGGETQYF.

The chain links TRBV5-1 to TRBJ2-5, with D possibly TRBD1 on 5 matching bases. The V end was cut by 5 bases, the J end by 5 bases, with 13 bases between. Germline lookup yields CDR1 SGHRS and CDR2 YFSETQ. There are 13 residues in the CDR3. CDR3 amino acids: CASSRPGRETQYF. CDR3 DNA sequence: TGCGCCAGCAGTAGGCCAGGGCGGGAGACCCAGTACTTC. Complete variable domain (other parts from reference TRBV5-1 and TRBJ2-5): KAGVTQTPRYLIKTRGQQVTLSCSPISGHRSVSWYQQTPGQGLQFLFEYFSETQRNKGNFPGRFSGRQFSNSRSEMNVSTLELGDSALYLCASSRPGRETQYFGPGTRLLVL.

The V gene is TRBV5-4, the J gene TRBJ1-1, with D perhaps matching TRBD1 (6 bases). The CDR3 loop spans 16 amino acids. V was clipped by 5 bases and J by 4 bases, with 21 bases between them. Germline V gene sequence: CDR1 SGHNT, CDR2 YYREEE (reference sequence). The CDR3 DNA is TGTGCCAGCAGGACATCGGTGGGGGCTGGCGGCACTGAAGCTTTCTTT. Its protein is CASRTSVGAGGTEAFF.

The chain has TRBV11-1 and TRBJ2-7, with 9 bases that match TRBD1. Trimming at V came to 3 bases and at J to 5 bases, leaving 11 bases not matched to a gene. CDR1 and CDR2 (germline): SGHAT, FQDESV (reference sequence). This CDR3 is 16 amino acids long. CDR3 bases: TGTGCCAGCAGCTTGTCCCCCGGGACAGGGAGGGACGAGCAGTACGTC. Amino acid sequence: CASSLSPGTGRDEQYV.

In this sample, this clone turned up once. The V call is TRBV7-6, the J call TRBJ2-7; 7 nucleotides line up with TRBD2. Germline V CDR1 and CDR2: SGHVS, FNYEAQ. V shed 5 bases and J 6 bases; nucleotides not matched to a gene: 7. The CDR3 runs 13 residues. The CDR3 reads CASSVQGGSEQYF. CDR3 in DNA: TGTGCCAGCAGCGTACAAGGCGGGAGCGAGCAGTACTTC.

The CDR3 here is CASSLSAGEEKTQYF. The CDR3 DNA follows: TGTGCCAGCAGCTTATCAGCGGGAGAGGAAAAGACCCAGTACTTC. This chain links TRBV7-2 with TRBJ2-5; 8 nucleotides agree with TRBD2. Germline V CDR1 and CDR2: SGHTA, FQGNSA. V was clipped by 2 bases and J by 6 bases; unmatched bases: 8. The CDR3 is made up of 15 amino acids. Complete variable domain (other parts from reference TRBV7-2 and TRBJ2-5): GAGVSQSPSNKVTEKGKDVELRCDPISGHTALYWYRQSLGQGLEFLIYFQGNSAPDKSGLPSDRFSAERTGGSVSTLTIQRTQQEDSAVYLCASSLSAGEEKTQYFGPGTRLLVL.

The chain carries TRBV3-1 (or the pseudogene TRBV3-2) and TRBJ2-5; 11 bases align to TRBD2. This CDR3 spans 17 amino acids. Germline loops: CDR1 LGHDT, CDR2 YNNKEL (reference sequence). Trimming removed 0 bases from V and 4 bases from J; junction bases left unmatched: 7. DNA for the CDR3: TGTGCCAGCAGCCAAGATCAGCTAGCGGGAGGTGGAGAGACCCAGTACTTC. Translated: CASSQDQLAGGGETQYF.

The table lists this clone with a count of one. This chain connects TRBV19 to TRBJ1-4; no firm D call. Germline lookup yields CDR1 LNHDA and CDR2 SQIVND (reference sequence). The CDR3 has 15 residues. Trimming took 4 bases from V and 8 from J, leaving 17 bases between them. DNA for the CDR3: TGTGCCAGTAGTAGCGGTCTCGGCGGTCGGGAAAAACTGTTTTTT. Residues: CASSSGLGGREKLFF.

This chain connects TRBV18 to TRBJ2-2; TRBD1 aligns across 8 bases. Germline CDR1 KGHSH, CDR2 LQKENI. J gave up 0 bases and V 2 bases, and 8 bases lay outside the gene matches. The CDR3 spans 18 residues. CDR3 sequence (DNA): TGTGCCAGCTCACCATTTCGGACAGGGATATCGAACACCGGGGAGCTGTTTTTT. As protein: CASSPFRTGISNTGELFF.

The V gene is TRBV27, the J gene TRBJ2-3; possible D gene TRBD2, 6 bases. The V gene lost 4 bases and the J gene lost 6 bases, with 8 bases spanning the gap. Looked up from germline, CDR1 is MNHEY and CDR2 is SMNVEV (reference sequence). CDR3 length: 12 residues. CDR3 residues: CASSSSGDTQYF. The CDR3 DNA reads TGTGCCAGCAGTTCGAGCGGGGATACGCAGTATTTT.

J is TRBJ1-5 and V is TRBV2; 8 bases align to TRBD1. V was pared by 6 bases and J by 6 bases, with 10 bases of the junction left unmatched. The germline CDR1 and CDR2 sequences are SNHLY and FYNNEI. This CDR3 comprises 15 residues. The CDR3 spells CASRADTGGSQPQHF. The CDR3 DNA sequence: TGTGCCAGCAGGGCTGATACAGGGGGAAGTCAGCCCCAGCATTTT. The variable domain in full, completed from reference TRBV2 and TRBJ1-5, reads EPEVTQTPSHQVTQMGQEVILRCVPISNHLYFYWYRQILGQKVEFLVSFYNNEISEKSEIFDDQFSVERPDGSNFTLKIRSTKLEDSAMYFCASRADTGGSQPQHFGDGTRLSIL.

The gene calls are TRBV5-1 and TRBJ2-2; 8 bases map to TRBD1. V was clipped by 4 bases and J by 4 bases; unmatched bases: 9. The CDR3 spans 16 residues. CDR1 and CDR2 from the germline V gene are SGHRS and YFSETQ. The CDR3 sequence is CASSNEDRDGTGELFF. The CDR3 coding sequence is TGCGCCAGCAGCAATGAGGACAGGGACGGCACCGGGGAGCTGTTTTTT. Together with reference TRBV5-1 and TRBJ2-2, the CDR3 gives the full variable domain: KAGVTQTPRYLIKTRGQQVTLSCSPISGHRSVSWYQQTPGQGLQFLFEYFSETQRNKGNFPGRFSGRQFSNSRSEMNVSTLELGDSALYLCASSNEDRDGTGELFFGEGSRLTVL.

CDR3 bases: TGTGCCAGTAGCGAGGCGTACAATGAGCAGTTCTTC. The encoded protein is CASSEAYNEQFF. The chain uses TRBV19 and TRBJ2-1; D not certain. There are 12 residues in the CDR3. V was pared by 6 bases and J by 4 bases, with 7 bases between. Per the germline V gene, CDR1 is LNHDA and CDR2 is SQIVND (reference sequence).

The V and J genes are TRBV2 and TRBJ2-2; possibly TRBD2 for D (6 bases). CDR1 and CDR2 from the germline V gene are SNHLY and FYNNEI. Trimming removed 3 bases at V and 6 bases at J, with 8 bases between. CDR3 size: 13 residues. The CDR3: CASSEGRSGELFF. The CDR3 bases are TGTGCCAGCAGTGAGGGGAGGTCCGGGGAGCTGTTTTTT.

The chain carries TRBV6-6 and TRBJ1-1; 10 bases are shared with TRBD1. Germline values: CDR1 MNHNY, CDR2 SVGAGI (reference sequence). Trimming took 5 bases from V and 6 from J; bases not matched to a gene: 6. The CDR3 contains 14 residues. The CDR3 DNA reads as TGTGCCAGCAGTCACGGGACAGGGGCCGCTGAAGCTTTCTTT. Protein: CASSHGTGAAEAFF.